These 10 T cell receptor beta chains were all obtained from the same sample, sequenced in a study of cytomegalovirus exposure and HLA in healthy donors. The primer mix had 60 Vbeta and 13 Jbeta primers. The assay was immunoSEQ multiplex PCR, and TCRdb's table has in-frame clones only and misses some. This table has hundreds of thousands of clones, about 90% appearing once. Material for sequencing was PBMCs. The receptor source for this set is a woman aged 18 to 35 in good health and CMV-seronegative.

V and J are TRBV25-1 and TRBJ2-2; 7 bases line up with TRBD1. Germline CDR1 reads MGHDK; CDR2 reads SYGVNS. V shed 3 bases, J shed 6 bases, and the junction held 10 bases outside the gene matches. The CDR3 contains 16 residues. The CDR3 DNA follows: TGTGCCAGCAGTGACCTTTTTCGACAGGGACCCGGGGAGCTGTTTTTT. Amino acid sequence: CASSDLFRQGPGELFF.

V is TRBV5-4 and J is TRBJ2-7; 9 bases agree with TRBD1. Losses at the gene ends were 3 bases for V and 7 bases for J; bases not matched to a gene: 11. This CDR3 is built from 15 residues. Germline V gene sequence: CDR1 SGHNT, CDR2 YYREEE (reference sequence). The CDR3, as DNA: TGTGCCAGCAGCTCCCAGCTCGGGACAGGGCCTGAGCAGTACTTC. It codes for CASSSQLGTGPEQYF.

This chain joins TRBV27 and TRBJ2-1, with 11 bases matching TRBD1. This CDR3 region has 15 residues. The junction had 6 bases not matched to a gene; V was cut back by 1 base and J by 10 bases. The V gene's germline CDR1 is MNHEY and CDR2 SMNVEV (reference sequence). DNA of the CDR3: TGTGCCAGCAGTTTATTGCGGGACAGGGGGTTCGAGCAGTTCTTC. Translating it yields CASSLLRDRGFEQFF.

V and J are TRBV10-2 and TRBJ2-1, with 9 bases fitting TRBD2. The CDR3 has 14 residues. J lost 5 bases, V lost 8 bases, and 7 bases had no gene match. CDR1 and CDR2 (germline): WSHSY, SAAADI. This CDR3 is CASLGTSTDNEQFF. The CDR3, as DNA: TGCGCCAGCTTAGGGACTAGCACGGACAATGAGCAGTTCTTC.

CDR3 in amino acids: CATSTDRAFSYEQYF. The CDR3 DNA reads as TGTGCCACCAGCACTGACAGGGCTTTTTCCTACGAGCAGTACTTC. The rearrangement uses TRBV15 and TRBJ2-7; 7 positions agree with TRBD1. V was pared by 4 bases and J by 1 base, with 7 bases of the junction left unmatched. CDR1 and CDR2 (germline): LNHNV, YYDKDF (reference sequence). The CDR3 has 15 amino acids. The full variable domain, with the rest looked up from reference TRBV15 and TRBJ2-7, is DAMVIQNPRYQVTQFGKPVTLSCSQTLNHNVMYWYQQKSSQAPKLLFHYYDKDFNNEADTPDNFQSRRPNTSFCFLDIRSPGLGDTAMYLCATSTDRAFSYEQYFGPGTRLTVT.

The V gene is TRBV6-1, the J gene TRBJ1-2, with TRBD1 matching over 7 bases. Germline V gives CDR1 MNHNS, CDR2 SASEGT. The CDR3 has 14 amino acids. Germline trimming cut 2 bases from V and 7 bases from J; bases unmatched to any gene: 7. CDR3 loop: CASSEQRGLGGYTF. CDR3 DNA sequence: TGTGCCAGCAGTGAACAGAGGGGGCTCGGTGGCTACACCTTC.

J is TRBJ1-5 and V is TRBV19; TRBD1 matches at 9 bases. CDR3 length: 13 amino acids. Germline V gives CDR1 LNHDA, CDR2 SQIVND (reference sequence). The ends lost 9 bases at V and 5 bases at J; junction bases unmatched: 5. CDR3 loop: CASRDRVDQPQHF. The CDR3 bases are TGTGCCAGCCGGGACAGGGTTGATCAGCCCCAGCATTTT.

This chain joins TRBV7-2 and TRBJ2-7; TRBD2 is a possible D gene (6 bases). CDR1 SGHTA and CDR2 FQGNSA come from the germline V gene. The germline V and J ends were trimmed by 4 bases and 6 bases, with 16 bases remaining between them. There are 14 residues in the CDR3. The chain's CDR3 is CASSSGFSRGEQYF. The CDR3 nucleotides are TGTGCCAGCAGCTCGGGATTCTCGCGGGGCGAGCAGTACTTC.

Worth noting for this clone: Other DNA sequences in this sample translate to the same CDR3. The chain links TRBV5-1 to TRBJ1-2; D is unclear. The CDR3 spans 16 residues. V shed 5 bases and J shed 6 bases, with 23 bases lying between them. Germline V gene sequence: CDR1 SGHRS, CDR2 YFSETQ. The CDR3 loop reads CASSSPGHEDYHGYTF. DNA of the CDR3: TGCGCCAGCAGTTCCCCCGGGCACGAAGACTACCATGGCTACACCTTC.

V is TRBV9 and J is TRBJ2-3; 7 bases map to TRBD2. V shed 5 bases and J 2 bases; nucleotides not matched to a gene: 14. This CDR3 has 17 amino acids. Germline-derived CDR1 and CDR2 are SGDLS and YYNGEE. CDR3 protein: CASRLSSGDSHTDTQYF. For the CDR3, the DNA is TGTGCCAGCAGACTCTCTAGCGGAGACTCACACACAGATACGCAGTATTTT.